Described below is a single T cell receptor beta chain sequence and its context. The antigen is undetermined. Germline V lookup: CDR1 ENHRY, CDR2 SYGVKD. Between the trimmed V and J ends, which lost 3 bases and 6 bases, there was a span of 15 bases. The CDR3 is made up of 15 amino acids. These data come from a study of T cell repertoires in cytomegalovirus infection. Study-level information: CMV infection and matching HLA type were both indicated by public TCR beta signatures. Findings of the study overall: Clonotype analysis showed dominance of the ex vivo response by HLA-C-restricted CMV-specific TCR beta clonotypes. CMV carriers with the relevant HLA were identified by cumulative public TCR beta family frequency.

MiXCR was run by TCRdb on the reads, yielding one entry per CDR3 protein. In the table there are fewer than 300,000 distinct CDR3 sequences, about 26% of which are singletons. The sample comprised PBMCs. V gene TRBV10-3 combines with J gene TRBJ2-1, with D possibly matching TRBD1 (6 bases). The TCR originated in a human donor in good health (CMV status not recorded). Some clones in this sample may be carry-over from other donors' samples. The CDR3: CAISERQGNLNEQFF. In nucleotides, the CDR3 is TGTGCCATCAGTGAACGGCAGGGGAATCTCAATGAGCAGTTCTTC.